The 2 T cell receptor beta chains given below trace back to one sample, sequenced in a study of T cells in Graves' hyperthyroidism and ophthalmopathy. RNA transcripts served as the template for amplifying TCR beta CDR3 regions. First-round RT-PCR targeting the TCR CDR3 was performed with the HTBI primer set. TCRdb re-derived calls from the multiplex PCR reads in MiXCR, one entry per CDR3 protein. Found here are a few hundred thousand distinct CDR3 sequences, 16% of them singletons; the top ten hold around 3.5%. Sequences were obtained from blood. The receptors stem from a woman between 40 and 55 years old with Graves' ophthalmopathy.

This rearrangement joins TRBV10-2 to TRBJ2-1; D is perhaps TRBD2 (7 bases). CDR3 length: 13 residues. Trimming left V 6 bases short and J 5 bases short, with 11 bases between. CDR1 and CDR2 from the germline V gene are WSHSY and SAAADI. The CDR3 DNA reads as TGCGCCAGCAGGGGGGGGGCGCACAATGAGCAGTTCTTC. It is translated as CASRGGAHNEQFF.

This chain links TRBV6-4 with TRBJ2-3; the D gene is possibly TRBD1 (5 bases). V lost 6 bases and J 0 bases, leaving 13 bases between the germline ends. Germline lookup yields CDR1 MRHNA and CDR2 SNTAGT. This CDR3 region has 15 residues. The CDR3 loop reads CASSAGQASTDTQYF. DNA for the CDR3: TGTGCCAGCAGCGCAGGACAAGCGAGCACAGATACGCAGTATTTT.